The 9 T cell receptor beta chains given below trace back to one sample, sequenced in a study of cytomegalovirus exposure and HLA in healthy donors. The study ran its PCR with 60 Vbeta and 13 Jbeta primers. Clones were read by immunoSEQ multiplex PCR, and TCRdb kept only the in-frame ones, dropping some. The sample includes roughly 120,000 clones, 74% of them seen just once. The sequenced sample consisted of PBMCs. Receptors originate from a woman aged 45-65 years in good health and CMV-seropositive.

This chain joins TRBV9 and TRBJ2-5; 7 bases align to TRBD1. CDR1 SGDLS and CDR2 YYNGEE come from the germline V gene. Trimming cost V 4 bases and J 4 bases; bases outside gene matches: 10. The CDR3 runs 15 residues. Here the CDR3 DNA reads TGTGCCAGCAGCCCATACGACAGGGCGGGAGAGACCCAGTACTTC. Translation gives CASSPYDRAGETQYF. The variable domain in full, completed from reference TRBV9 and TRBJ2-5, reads DSGVTQTPKHLITATGQRVTLRCSPRSGDLSVYWYQQSLDQGLQFLIQYYNGEERAKGNILERFSAQQFPDLHSELNLSSLELGDSALYFCASSPYDRAGETQYFGPGTRLLVL.

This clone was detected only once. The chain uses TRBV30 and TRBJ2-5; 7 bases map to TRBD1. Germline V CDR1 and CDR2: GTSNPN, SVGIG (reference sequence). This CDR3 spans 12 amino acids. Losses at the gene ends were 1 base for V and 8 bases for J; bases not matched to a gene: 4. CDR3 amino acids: CAWSGYRGTQYF. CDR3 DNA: TGTGCCTGGAGTGGATACAGGGGAACCCAGTACTTC.

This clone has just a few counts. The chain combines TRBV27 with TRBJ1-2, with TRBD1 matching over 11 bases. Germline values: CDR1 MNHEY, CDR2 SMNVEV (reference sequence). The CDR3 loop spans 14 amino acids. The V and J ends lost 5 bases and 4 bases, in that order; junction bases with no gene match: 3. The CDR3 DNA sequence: TGTGCCAGCAGTGAAGGACAGGGGGCCTATGGCTACACCTTC. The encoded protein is CASSEGQGAYGYTF.

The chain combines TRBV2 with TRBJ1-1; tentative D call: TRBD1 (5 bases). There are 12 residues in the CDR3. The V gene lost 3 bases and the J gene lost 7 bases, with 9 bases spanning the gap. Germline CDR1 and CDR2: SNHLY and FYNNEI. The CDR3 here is CASSDSGGEAFF. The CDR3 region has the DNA TGTGCCAGCAGTGATTCCGGGGGTGAAGCTTTCTTT.

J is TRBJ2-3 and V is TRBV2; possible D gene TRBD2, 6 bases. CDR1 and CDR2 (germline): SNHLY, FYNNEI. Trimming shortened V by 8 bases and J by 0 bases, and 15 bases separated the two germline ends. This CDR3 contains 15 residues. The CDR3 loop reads CASSLGLSSTDTQYF. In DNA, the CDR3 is TGTGCCAGCTCCCTGGGACTCTCTAGCACAGATACGCAGTATTTT. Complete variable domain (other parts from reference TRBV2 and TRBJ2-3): EPEVTQTPSHQVTQMGQEVILRCVPISNHLYFYWYRQILGQKVEFLVSFYNNEISEKSEIFDDQFSVERPDGSNFTLKIRSTKLEDSAMYFCASSLGLSSTDTQYFGPGTRLTVL.

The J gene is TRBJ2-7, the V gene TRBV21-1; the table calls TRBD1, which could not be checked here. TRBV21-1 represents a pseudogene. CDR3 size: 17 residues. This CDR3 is CASSKPPGTGRPVEQYF. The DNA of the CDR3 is TGTGCCAGCAGCAAACCCCCGGGGACAGGCCGTCCTGTCGAGCAGTACTTC.

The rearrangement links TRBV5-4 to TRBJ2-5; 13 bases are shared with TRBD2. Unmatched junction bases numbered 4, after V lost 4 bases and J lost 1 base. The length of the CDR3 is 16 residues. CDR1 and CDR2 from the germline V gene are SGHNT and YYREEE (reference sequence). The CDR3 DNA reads TGTGCCAGCAGCCGACGACTAGCGGGGGGCCAAGAGACCCAGTACTTC. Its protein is CASSRRLAGGQETQYF.

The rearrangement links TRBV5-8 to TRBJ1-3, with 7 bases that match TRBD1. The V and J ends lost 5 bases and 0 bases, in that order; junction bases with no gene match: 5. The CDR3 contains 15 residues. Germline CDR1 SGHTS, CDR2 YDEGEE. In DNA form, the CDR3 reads TGTGCCAGCAGTAGGGGACAGATCTCTGGAAACACCATATATTTT. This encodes CASSRGQISGNTIYF.

CDR3 nucleotide sequence: TGTGCCACCATGCGACCCGGGACAGGGGACTCACCCCTCCACTTT. Translation: CATMRPGTGDSPLHF. V gene TRBV6-5 combines with J gene TRBJ1-6, with 10 bases identical to TRBD1. CDR1 MNHEY and CDR2 SVGAGI come from the germline V gene. Germline trimming cut 10 bases from V and 10 bases from J; bases unmatched to any gene: 13. The CDR3 is 15 residues long.